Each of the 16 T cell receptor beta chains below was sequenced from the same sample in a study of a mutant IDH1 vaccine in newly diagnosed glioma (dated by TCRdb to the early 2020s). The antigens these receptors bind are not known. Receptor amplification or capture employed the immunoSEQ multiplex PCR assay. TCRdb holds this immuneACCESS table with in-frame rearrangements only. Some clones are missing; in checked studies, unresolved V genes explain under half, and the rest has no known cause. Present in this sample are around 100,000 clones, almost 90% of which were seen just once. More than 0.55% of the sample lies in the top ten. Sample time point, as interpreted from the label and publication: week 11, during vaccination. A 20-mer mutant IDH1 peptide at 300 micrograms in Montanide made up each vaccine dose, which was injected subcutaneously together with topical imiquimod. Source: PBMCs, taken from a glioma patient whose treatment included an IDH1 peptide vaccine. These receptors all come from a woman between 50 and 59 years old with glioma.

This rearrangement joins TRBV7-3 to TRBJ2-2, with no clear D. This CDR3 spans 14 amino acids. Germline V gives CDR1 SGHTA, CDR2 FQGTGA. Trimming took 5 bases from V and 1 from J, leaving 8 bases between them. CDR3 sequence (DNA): TGTGCCAGCAGCCTCAGCAGGAACACCGGGGAGCTGTTTTTT. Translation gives CASSLSRNTGELFF. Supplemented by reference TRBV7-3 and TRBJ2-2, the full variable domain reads GAGVSQTPSNKVTEKGKYVELRCDPISGHTALYWYRQSLGQGPEFLIYFQGTGAADDSGLPNDRFFAVRPEGSVSTLKIQRTERGDSAVYLCASSLSRNTGELFFGEGSRLTVL.

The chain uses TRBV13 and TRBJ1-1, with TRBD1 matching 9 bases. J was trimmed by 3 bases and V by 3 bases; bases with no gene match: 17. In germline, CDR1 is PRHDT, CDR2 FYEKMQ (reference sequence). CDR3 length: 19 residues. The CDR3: CASSFMSPNRGLKDTEAFF. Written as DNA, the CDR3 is TGTGCCAGCAGCTTTATGAGCCCGAACAGGGGGCTTAAGGACACTGAAGCTTTCTTT.

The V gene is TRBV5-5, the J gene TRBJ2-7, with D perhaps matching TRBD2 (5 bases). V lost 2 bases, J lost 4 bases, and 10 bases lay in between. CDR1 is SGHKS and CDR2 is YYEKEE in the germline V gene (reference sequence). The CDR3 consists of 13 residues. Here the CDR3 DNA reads TGTGCCAGCAGCTTTACCCTAGCTTACGAGCAGTACTTC. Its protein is CASSFTLAYEQYF.

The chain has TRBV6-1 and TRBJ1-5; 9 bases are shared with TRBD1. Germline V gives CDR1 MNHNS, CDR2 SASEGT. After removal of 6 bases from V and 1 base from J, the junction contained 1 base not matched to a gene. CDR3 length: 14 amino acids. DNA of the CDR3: TGTGCCAGCAGAGGGACAGGGAGCAATCAGCCCCAGCATTTT. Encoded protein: CASRGTGSNQPQHF.

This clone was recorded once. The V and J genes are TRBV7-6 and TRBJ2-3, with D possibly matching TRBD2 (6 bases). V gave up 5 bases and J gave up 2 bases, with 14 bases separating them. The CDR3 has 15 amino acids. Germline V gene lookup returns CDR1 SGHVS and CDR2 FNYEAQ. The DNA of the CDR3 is TGTGCCAGCAGCCTATTAGCGGTACTCACAGATACGCAGTATTTT. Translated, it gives CASSLLAVLTDTQYF. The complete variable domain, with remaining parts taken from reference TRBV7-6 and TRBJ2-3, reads GAGVSQSPRYKVTKRGQDVALRCDPISGHVSLYWYRQALGQGPEFLTYFNYEAQQDKSGLPNDRFSAERPEGSISTLTIQRTEQRDSAMYRCASSLLAVLTDTQYFGPGTRLTVL.

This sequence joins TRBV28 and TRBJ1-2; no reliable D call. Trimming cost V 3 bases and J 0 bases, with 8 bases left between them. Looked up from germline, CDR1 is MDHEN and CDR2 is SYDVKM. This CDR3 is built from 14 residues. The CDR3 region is CASSFPVTNYGYTF. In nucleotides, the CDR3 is TGTGCCAGCAGTTTCCCAGTCACTAACTATGGCTACACCTTC.

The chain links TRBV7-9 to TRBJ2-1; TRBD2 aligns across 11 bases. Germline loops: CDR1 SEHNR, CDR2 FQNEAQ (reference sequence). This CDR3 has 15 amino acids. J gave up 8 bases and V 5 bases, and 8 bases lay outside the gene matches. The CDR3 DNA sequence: TGTGCCAGCAGCCCGGGACTAGCGGCGGCGGATGAGCAGTTCTTC. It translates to CASSPGLAAADEQFF.

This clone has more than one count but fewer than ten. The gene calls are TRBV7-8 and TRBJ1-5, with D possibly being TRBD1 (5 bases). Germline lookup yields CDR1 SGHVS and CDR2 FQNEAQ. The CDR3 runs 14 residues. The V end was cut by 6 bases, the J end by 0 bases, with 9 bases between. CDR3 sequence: CASRPGYSNQPQHF. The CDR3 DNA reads TGTGCCAGCAGACCAGGGTATAGCAATCAGCCCCAGCATTTT.

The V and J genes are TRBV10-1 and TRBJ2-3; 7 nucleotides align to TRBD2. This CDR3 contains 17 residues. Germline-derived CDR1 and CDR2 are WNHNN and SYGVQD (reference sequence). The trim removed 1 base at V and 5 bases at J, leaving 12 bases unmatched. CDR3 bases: TGCGCCAGCAGTGAGTTCCCGGTGCGGGAGTTGGTAGATACGCAGTATTTT. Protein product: CASSEFPVRELVDTQYF.

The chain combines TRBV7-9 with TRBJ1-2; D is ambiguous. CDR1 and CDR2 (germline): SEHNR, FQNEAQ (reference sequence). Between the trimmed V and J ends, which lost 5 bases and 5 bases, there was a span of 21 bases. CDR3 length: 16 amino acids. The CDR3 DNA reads TGTGCCAGCAGCCACTTGCGGACGCACCTATCATATGGCTACACCTTC. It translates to CASSHLRTHLSYGYTF. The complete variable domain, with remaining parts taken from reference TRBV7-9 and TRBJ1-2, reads DTGVSQNPRHKITKRGQNVTFRCDPISEHNRLYWYRQTLGQGPEFLTYFQNEAQLEKSRLLSDRFSAERPKGSFSTLEIQRTEQGDSAMYLCASSHLRTHLSYGYTFGSGTRLTVV.

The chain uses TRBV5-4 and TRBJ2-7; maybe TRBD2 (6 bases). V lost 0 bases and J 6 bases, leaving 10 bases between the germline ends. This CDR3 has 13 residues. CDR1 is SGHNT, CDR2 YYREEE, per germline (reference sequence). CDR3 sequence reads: CASSLGGMGEQYF. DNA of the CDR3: TGTGCCAGCAGCTTGGGCGGGATGGGCGAGCAGTACTTC.

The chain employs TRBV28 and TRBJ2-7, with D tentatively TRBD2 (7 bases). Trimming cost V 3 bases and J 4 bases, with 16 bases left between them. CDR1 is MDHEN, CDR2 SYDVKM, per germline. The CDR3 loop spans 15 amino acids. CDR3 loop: CASSFLPGGGYEQYF. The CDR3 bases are TGTGCCAGCAGTTTCCTCCCGGGGGGCGGGTACGAGCAGTACTTC.

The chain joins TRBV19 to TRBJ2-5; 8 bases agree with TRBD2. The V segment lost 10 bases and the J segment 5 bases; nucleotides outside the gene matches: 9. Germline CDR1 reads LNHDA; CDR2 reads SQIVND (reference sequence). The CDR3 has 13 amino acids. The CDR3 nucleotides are TGTGCCACTCAGTCCCCGGGAGGGGAGACCCAGTACTTC. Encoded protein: CATQSPGGETQYF.

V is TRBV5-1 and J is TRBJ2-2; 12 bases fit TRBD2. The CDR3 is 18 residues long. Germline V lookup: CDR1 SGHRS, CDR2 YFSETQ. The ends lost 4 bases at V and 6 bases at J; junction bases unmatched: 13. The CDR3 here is CASSPDHTSGRYAGELFF. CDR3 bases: TGCGCCAGCAGCCCGGACCATACTAGCGGGAGGTACGCCGGGGAGCTGTTTTTT.

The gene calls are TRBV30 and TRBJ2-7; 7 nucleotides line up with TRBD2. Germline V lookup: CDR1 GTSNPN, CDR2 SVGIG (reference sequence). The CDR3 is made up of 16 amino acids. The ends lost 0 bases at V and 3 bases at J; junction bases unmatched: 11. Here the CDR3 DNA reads TGTGCCTGGAGTGTAAATGTGGGACTAACTGGCTACGAGCAGTACTTC. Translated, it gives CAWSVNVGLTGYEQYF.

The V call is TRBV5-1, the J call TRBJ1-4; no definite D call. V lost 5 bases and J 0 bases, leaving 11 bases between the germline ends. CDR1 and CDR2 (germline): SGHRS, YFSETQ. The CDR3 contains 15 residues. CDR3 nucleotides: TGCGCCAGCAGGTCGTTAGGCTCAACTAATGAAAAACTGTTTTTT. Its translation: CASRSLGSTNEKLFF.